The TCR beta chain described here comes from a study of cytomegalovirus exposure and HLA in healthy donors. In the PCR, 60 Vbeta and 13 Jbeta primers were used. TCRdb's table, derived via immunoSEQ multiplex PCR, lists solely in-frame clones and lacks some. The table includes 100,000 to 150,000 clones, roughly 9% detected once. Donors sampled were nominally healthy, though unrecorded immune exposures were likely. Notes on the study in general: About 87% or about 30% of the time was how often most TCR beta V segments were productive, according to an earlier analysis. What TCR beta sequences reportedly achieved was accurate prediction of HLA-A and HLA-B alleles in most subjects.

Per germline, CDR1 SGHRS and CDR2 YFSETQ. The CDR3 runs to 16 residues. V was pared by 0 bases and J by 1 base, with 11 bases between. As regards this clone: Its antigen remains unidentified.

This clonotype originated in a woman in her forties in good health and CMV-seropositive. The V call is TRBV5-1, the J call TRBJ2-1, with D uncertain. The source material was PBMCs. The CDR3 here is CASSLVLAASYNEQFF. CDR3 DNA sequence: TGCGCCAGCAGCTTGGTCCTGGCGGCTTCCTACAATGAGCAGTTCTTC. The variable domain in full, completed from reference TRBV5-1 and TRBJ2-1, reads KAGVTQTPRYLIKTRGQQVTLSCSPISGHRSVSWYQQTPGQGLQFLFEYFSETQRNKGNFPGRFSGRQFSNSRSEMNVSTLELGDSALYLCASSLVLAASYNEQFFGPGTRLTVL.